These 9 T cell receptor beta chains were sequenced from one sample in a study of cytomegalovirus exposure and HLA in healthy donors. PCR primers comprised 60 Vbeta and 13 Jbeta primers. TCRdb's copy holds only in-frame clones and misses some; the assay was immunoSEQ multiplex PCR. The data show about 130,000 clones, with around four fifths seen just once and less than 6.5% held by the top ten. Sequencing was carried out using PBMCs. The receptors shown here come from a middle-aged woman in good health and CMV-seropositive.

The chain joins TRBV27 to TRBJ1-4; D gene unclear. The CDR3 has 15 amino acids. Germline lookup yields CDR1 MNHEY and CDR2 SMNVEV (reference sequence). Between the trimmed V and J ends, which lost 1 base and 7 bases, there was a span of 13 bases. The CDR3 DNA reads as TGTGCCAGCAGTTTATTCTGGGGAGGTGGTGAAAAACTGTTTTTT. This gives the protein CASSLFWGGGEKLFF.

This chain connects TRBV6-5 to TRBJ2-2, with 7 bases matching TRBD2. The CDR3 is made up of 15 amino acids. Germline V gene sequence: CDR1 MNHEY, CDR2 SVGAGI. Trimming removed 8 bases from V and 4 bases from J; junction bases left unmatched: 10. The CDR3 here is CASASVGGSTGELFF. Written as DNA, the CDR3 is TGTGCCAGCGCTTCGGTGGGGGGGTCCACCGGGGAGCTGTTTTTT.

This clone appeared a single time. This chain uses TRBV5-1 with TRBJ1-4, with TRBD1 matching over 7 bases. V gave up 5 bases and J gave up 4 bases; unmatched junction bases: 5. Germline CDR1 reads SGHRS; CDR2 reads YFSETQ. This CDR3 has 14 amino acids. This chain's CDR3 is CASSQGGGNEKLFF. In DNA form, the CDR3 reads TGCGCCAGCAGTCAAGGGGGCGGTAATGAAAAACTGTTTTTT.

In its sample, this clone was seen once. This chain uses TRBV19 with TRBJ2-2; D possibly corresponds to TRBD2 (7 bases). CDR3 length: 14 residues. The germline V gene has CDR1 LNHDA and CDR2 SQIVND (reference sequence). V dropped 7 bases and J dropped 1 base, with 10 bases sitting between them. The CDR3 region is CASNGGLNTGELFF. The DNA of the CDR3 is TGTGCCAGTAACGGGGGGCTGAACACCGGGGAGCTGTTTTTT.

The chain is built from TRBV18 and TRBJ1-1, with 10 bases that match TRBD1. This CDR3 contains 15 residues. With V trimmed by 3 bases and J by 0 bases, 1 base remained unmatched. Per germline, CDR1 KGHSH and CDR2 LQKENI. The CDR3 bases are TGTGCCAGCTCACCCGGACAGGGGGTGAACACTGAAGCTTTCTTT. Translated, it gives CASSPGQGVNTEAFF. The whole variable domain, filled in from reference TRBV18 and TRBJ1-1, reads NAGVMQNPRHLVRRRGQEARLRCSPMKGHSHVYWYRQLPEEGLKFMVYLQKENIIDESGMPKERFSAEFPKEGPSILRIQQVVRGDSAAYFCASSPGQGVNTEAFFGQGTRLTVV.

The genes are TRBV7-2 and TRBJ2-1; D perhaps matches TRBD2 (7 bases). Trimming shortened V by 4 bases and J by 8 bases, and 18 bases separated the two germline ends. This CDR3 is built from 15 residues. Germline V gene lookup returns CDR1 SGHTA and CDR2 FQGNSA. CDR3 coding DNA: TGTGCCAGCAGCTCGGGGGGCGGGATCGGGGATGAGCAGTTCTTC. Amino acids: CASSSGGGIGDEQFF.

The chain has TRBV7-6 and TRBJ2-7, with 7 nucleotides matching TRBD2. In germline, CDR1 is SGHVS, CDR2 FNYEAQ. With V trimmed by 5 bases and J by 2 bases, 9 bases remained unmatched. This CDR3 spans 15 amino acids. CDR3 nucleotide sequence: TGTGCCAGCAGCCAGTCGGGAGGCTCCACCTACGAGCAGTACTTC. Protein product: CASSQSGGSTYEQYF.

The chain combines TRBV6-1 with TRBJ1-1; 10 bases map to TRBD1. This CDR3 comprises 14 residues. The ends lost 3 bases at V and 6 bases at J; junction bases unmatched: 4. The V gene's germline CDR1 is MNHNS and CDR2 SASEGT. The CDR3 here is CASSDDRGRAEAFF. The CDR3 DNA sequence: TGTGCCAGCAGTGATGACAGGGGGCGCGCTGAAGCTTTCTTT.

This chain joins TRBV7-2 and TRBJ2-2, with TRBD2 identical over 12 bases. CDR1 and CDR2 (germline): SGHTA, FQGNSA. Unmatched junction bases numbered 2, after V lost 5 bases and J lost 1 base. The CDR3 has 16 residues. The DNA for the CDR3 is TGTGCCAGCAGCCCTAGCGGGAGGGTGAACACCGGGGAGCTGTTTTTT. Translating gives CASSPSGRVNTGELFF. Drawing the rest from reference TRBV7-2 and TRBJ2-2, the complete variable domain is GAGVSQSPSNKVTEKGKDVELRCDPISGHTALYWYRQSLGQGLEFLIYFQGNSAPDKSGLPSDRFSAERTGGSVSTLTIQRTQQEDSAVYLCASSPSGRVNTGELFFGEGSRLTVL.